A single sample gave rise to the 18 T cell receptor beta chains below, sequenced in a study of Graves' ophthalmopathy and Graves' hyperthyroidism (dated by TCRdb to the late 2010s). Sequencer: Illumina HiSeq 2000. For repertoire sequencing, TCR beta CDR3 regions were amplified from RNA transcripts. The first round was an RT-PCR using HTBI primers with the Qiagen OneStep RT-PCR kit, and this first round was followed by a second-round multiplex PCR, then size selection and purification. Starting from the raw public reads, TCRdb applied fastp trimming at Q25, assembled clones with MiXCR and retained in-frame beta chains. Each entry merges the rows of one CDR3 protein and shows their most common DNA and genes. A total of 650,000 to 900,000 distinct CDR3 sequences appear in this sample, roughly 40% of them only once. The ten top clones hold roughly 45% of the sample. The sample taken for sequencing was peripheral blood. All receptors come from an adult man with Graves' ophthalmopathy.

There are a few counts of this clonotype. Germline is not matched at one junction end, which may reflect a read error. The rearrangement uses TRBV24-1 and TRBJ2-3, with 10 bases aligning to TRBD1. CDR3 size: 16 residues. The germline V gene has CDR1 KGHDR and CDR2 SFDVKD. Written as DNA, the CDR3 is TGTGCCATCAGTGACCCAGGGACAGGGGGCACAGATACGCAGTATTTT. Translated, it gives CAISDPGTGGTDTQYF.

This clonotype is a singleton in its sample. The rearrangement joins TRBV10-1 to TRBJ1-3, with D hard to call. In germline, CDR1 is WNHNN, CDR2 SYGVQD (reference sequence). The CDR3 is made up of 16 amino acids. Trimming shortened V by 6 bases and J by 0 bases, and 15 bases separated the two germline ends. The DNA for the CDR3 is TGCGCCAGCAGCCTTGCCAGTAGAAGCTCTGGAAACACCATATATTTT. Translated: CASSLASRSSGNTIYF.

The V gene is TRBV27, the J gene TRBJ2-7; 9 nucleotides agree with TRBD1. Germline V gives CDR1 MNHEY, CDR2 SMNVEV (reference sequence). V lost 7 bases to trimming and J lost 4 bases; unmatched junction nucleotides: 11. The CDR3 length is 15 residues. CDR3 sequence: CASKIYRGPRYEQYF. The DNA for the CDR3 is TGTGCCAGCAAAATTTACAGGGGGCCGAGGTACGAGCAGTACTTC.

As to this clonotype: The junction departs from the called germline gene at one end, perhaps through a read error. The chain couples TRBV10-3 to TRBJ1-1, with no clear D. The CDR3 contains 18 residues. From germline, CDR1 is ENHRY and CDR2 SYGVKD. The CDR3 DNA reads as TGTGCCAGCAGTCGGACGCTGGGCGTAGAGAACATGAACACTGAAGCTTTCTTT. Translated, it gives CASSRTLGVENMNTEAFF.

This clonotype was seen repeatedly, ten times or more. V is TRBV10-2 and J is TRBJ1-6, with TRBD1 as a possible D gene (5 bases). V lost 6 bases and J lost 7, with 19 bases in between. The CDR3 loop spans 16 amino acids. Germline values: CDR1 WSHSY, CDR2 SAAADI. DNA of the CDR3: TGCGCCAGCAGACTGACCGGGACGCCTACGAATTCACCCCTCCACTTT. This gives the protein CASRLTGTPTNSPLHF.

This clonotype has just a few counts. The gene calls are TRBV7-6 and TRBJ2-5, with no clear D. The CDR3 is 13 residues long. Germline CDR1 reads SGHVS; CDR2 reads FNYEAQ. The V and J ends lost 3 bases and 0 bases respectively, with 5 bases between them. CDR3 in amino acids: CASSFSNQETQYF. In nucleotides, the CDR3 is TGTGCCAGCAGCTTTTCCAACCAAGAGACCCAGTACTTC.

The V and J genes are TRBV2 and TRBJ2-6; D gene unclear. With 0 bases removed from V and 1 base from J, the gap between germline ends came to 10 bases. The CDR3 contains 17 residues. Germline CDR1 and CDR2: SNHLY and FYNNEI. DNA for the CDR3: TGTGCCAGCAGTGAAGCGCTTCGGGCTTCTGGGGCCAACGTCCTGACTTTC. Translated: CASSEALRASGANVLTF. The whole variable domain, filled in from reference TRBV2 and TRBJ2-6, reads EPEVTQTPSHQVTQMGQEVILRCVPISNHLYFYWYRQILGQKVEFLVSFYNNEISEKSEIFDDQFSVERPDGSNFTLKIRSTKLEDSAMYFCASSEALRASGANVLTFGAGSRLTVL.

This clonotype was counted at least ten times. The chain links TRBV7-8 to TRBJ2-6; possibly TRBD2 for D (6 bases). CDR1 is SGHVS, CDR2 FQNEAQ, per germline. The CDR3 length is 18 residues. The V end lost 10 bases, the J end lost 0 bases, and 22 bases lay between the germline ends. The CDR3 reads CATALPGLDFSGANVLTF. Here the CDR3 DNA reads TGTGCCACCGCCTTACCGGGACTTGATTTCTCTGGGGCCAACGTCCTGACTTTC.

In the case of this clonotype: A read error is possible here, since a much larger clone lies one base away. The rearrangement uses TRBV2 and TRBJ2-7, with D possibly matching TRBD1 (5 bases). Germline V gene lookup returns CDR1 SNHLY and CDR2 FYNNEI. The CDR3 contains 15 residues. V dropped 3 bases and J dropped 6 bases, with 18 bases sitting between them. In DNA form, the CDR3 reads TGTGCCAGCAGTGAGGACAACCCGAGATCGGGCGAGCAGTACTTC. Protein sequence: CASSEDNPRSGEQYF.

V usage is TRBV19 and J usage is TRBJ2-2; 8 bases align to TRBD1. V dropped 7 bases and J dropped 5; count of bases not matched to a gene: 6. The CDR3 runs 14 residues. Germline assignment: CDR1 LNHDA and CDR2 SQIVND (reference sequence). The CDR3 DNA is TGTGCCAGTAATGACAGGGGCTTTACCGGGGAGCTGTTTTTT. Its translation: CASNDRGFTGELFF.

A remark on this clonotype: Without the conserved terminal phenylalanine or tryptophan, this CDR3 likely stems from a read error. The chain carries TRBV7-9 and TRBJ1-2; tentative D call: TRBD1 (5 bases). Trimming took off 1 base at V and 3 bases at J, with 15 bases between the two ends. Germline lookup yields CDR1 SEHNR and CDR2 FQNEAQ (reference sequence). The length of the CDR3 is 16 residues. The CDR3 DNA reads TGTGCCAGCAGCTTAGGAGCGCGGGGGTCGGACTATGGCTACACCTTG. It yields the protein CASSLGARGSDYGYTL.

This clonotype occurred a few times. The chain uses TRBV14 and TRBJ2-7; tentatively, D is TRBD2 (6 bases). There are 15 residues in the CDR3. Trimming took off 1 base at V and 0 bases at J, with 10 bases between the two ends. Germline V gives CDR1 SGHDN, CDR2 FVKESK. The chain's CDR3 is CASSQGGGDSYEQYF. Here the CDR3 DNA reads TGTGCCAGCAGCCAAGGAGGAGGGGACTCCTACGAGCAGTACTTC.

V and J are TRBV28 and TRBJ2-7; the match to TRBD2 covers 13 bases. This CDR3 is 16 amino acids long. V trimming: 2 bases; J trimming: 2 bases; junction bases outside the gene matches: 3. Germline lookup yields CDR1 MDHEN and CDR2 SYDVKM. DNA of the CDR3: TGTGCCAGCAGTTTAATAGGACTAGCGGGGGCCTACGAGCAGTACGTC. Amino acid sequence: CASSLIGLAGAYEQYV.

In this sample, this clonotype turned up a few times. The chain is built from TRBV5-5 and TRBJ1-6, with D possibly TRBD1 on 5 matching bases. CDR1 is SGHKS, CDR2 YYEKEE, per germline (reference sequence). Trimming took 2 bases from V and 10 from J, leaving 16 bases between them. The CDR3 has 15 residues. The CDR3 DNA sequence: TGTGCCAGCAGCTTAGGTTCAGGGATTGGGTCACCCCTCCACTTT. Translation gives CASSLGSGIGSPLHF.

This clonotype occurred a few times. The CDR3 here is CASSLVSGSEKLFF. The CDR3 DNA sequence: TGCGCCAGCAGCCTGGTGTCGGGGAGCGAAAAACTGTTTTTT. The chain recombines TRBV5-1 with TRBJ1-4; no reliable D call. Germline assignment: CDR1 SGHRS and CDR2 YFSETQ. V lost 4 bases, J lost 8 bases, and 15 bases lay in between. The CDR3 totals 14 residues.

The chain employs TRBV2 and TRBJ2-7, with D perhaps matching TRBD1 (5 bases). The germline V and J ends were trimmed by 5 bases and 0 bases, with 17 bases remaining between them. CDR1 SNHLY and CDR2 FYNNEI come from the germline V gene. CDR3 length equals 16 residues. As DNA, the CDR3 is TGTGCCAGCAGTTCCGAGGCACAGGTGGGCTCCTACGAGCAGTACTTC. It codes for CASSSEAQVGSYEQYF.

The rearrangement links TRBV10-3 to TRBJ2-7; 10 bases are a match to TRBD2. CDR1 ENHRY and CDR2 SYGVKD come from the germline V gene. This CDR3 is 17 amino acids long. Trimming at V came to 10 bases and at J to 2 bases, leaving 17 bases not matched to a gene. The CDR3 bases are TGTGCCAGCAGCCAAGCTAGCGGGAGTCTCAACCCCTACGAGCAGTACTTC. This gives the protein CASSQASGSLNPYEQYF.

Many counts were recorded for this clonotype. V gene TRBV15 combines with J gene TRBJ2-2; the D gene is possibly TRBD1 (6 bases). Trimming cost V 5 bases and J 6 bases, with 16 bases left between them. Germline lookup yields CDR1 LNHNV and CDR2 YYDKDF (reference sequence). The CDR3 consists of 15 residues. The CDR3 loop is CATSRLGASAGELFF. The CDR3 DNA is TGTGCCACCAGCCGATTGGGGGCGAGCGCCGGGGAGCTGTTTTTT.